This TCR beta chain was captured in a study of CD8+ T cells in alopecia areata. As for the study in general: Those treated were given oral tofacitinib at 5 to 10 mg twice daily.

cDNA reverse transcribed from extracted RNA served as the sequencing template. TCRdb's table, derived via immunoSEQ multiplex PCR, lists solely in-frame clones and lacks some. The data show some 190,000 clones, approximately 67% seen once. Germline-derived CDR1 and CDR2 are SQVTM and ANQGSEA. The CDR3 consists of 13 residues. Trimming stripped 5 bases from V and 1 base from J, with 11 bases between. Treatment denoted: oral pan-JAK inhibitor, 5-10 mg twice daily. Both peripheral blood and punch biopsies of lesional scalp skin were obtained from patients who had alopecia areata. T lymphocytes (CD4+ and CD8+) were sorted from PBMCs.

This chain uses TRBV29-1 with TRBJ2-5; no definite D call. This TCR came from a human donor with alopecia areata. The sequenced sample was CD4+ T cells sorted from blood, obtained around week 46, from a patient treated with tofacitinib. Here the CDR3 reads CSVTGQSQETQYF. DNA of the CDR3: TGCAGCGTTACCGGTCAGAGCCAAGAGACCCAGTACTTC.